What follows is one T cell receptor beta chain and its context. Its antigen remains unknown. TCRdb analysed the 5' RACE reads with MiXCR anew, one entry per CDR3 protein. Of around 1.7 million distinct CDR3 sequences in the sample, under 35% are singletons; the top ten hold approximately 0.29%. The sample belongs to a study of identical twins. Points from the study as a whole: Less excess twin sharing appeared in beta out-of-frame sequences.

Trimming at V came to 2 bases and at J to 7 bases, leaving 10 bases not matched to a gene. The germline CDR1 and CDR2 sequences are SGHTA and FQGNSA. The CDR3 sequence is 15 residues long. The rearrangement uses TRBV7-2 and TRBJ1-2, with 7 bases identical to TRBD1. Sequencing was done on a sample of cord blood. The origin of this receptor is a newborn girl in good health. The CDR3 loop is CASSLWAGGTFGYTF. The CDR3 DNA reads TGTGCCAGCAGCTTATGGGCAGGGGGTACTTTTGGCTACACCTTC.